This TCR beta chain was found in a study of cytomegalovirus exposure and HLA in healthy donors. Generated by immunoSEQ multiplex PCR, the TCRdb table keeps only in-frame clones and is missing some. The sample carries about 160,000 clones, about 90% recorded once. Points from the study as a whole: The authors enumerated 164 TCR beta chains as linked to cytomegalovirus.

The table lists this clone with a few counts. Antigen: not known. Germline V gene data show CDR1 as SNHLY and CDR2 as FYNNEI. The CDR3 length is 15 residues. Unmatched junction bases numbered 3, after V lost 6 bases and J lost 1 base. The receptor was isolated from a man between 18 and 29 years old in good health and CMV-seropositive. Material: PBMCs. The chain joins TRBV2 to TRBJ1-1; 12 nucleotides line up with TRBD1. Here the CDR3 DNA reads TGTGCCAGCAGAGGGGACAGGGGGCAGAACACTGAAGCTTTCTTT. It yields the protein CASRGDRGQNTEAFF.